The 25 T cell receptor beta chains given below trace back to one sample, sequenced in a study of PD-1 blockade in mismatch repair-deficient tumors. Clones were sequenced by immunoSEQ multiplex PCR, and TCRdb holds only the in-frame ones, with some missing. The sample gives some 85,000 clones, approximately 80% of which show up once; over 4.5% is in the top ten. Sequences were derived from peripheral blood, sampled 44 weeks after starting pembrolizumab. These receptors all come from an adult with mismatch repair-deficient cancer.

The chain uses TRBV19 and TRBJ2-2; D is possibly TRBD1 or TRBD2 (5 bases each). CDR1 is LNHDA, CDR2 SQIVND, per germline (reference sequence). The CDR3 spans 15 residues. With 7 bases removed from V and 0 bases from J, the gap between germline ends came to 12 bases. The CDR3 is CASKWGRTNTGELFF. Written as DNA, the CDR3 is TGTGCCAGTAAATGGGGACGGACGAACACCGGGGAGCTGTTTTTT. Based on the CDR3 plus reference TRBV19 and TRBJ2-2, the full variable domain is DGGITQSPKYLFRKEGQNVTLSCEQNLNHDAMYWYRQDPGQGLRLIYYSQIVNDFQKGDIAEGYSVSREKKESFPLTVTSAQKNPTAFYLCASKWGRTNTGELFFGEGSRLTVL.

The CDR3 sequence is CASSLTSGQGGHEQFF. The DNA for the CDR3 is TGTGCCAGCAGCCTTACCTCGGGACAGGGGGGACATGAGCAGTTCTTC. V gene TRBV6-6 combines with J gene TRBJ2-1; TRBD1 aligns across 11 bases. This CDR3 is 16 amino acids long. CDR1 is MNHNY and CDR2 is SVGAGI in the germline V gene (reference sequence). With V trimmed by 6 bases and J by 8 bases, 12 bases remained unmatched.

V usage is TRBV7-9 and J usage is TRBJ2-5; no clear D. The CDR3 has 15 residues. Germline CDR1 reads SEHNR; CDR2 reads FQNEAQ (reference sequence). With 2 bases removed from V and 1 base from J, the gap between germline ends came to 11 bases. The DNA for the CDR3 is TGTGCCAGCAGCTTAAGTCAGATGAGCCAAGAGACCCAGTACTTC. Encoded protein: CASSLSQMSQETQYF.

The rearrangement joins TRBV5-1 to TRBJ2-2; 10 nucleotides match TRBD2. The CDR3 loop spans 15 amino acids. The V and J ends lost 4 bases and 4 bases, in that order; junction bases with no gene match: 4. Germline V gene sequence: CDR1 SGHRS, CDR2 YFSETQ. The CDR3 coding sequence is TGCGCCAGCAGCCACGGGACTAGCGCCACCGGGGAGCTGTTTTTT. Encoded protein: CASSHGTSATGELFF.

This rearrangement joins TRBV5-4 to TRBJ1-1; 9 nucleotides align to TRBD1. This CDR3 region has 17 residues. The V gene end was trimmed by 4 bases and the J gene end by 1 base; junction bases not matched to a gene: 11. Looked up from germline, CDR1 is SGHNT and CDR2 is YYREEE (reference sequence). The CDR3 DNA reads as TGTGCCAGCAGCGGAGGGACAGGGTCGATTCCGAACACTGAAGCTTTCTTT. Its protein is CASSGGTGSIPNTEAFF.

This chain joins TRBV27 and TRBJ2-5; the match to TRBD1 covers 7 bases. V shed 7 bases, J shed 1 base, and the junction held 9 bases outside the gene matches. In germline, CDR1 is MNHEY, CDR2 SMNVEV (reference sequence). The CDR3 is 15 residues long. In DNA form, the CDR3 reads TGTGCCAGCACCTCCTCGGGACAGTTCCAAGAGACCCAGTACTTC. Translating gives CASTSSGQFQETQYF.

The rearrangement joins TRBV13 to TRBJ2-3, with 10 bases fitting TRBD1. CDR3 length: 15 residues. The J segment lost 3 bases and the V segment lost 5 bases, leaving 5 bases of the junction unmatched. Per germline, CDR1 PRHDT and CDR2 FYEKMQ (reference sequence). The CDR3 sequence: CASSSRDRGTDTQYF. DNA for the CDR3: TGTGCCAGCAGCAGCCGGGACAGGGGTACAGATACGCAGTATTTT.

The gene calls are TRBV27 and TRBJ2-5; no reliable D call. The germline V gene encodes CDR1 MNHEY and CDR2 SMNVEV (reference sequence). The CDR3 runs 12 residues. V gave up 5 bases and J gave up 7 bases, with 11 bases separating them. The CDR3 here is CASSPSLGTQYF. The CDR3 nucleotides read TGTGCCAGCAGTCCATCCCTAGGGACCCAGTACTTC.

This chain links TRBV6-6 with TRBJ1-1; 7 nucleotides line up with TRBD1. CDR3 length: 14 amino acids. With 2 bases clipped from V and 5 bases from J, the junction kept 5 bases outside the gene matches. CDR1 and CDR2 from the germline V gene are MNHNY and SVGAGI (reference sequence). Here the CDR3 reads CASSYDRVGTEAFF. Here the CDR3 DNA reads TGTGCCAGCAGTTACGACAGGGTCGGAACTGAAGCTTTCTTT.

This chain uses TRBV19 with TRBJ1-2; tentative D call: TRBD1 (6 bases). Trimming shortened V by 4 bases and J by 6 bases, and 9 bases separated the two germline ends. Per the germline V gene, CDR1 is LNHDA and CDR2 is SQIVND (reference sequence). The CDR3 spans 12 residues. The CDR3 coding sequence is TGTGCCAGTAGTAGAACAGGGAATGGCTACACCTTC. This encodes CASSRTGNGYTF. Looking up the rest from reference TRBV19 and TRBJ1-2 gives the full variable domain: DGGITQSPKYLFRKEGQNVTLSCEQNLNHDAMYWYRQDPGQGLRLIYYSQIVNDFQKGDIAEGYSVSREKKESFPLTVTSAQKNPTAFYLCASSRTGNGYTFGSGTRLTVV.

This clone was recorded a few times. The rearrangement uses TRBV23-1 and TRBJ2-1; 9 bases are shared with TRBD1. TRBV23-1 is designated an ORF whose function remains uncertain. CDR3 size: 23 residues. V was clipped by 1 base and J by 0 bases; unmatched bases: 22. CDR3 nucleotide sequence: TGCGCCAGCAGTCAATTCAACAGGGGGCTAGGACTACACTGGACGCCCTCCTACAATGAGCAGTTCTTC. This encodes CASSQFNRGLGLHWTPSYNEQFF.

This clone was counted a few times. V is TRBV7-8 and J is TRBJ2-1; 10 bases match TRBD2. The CDR3 spans 17 residues. V shed 3 bases and J 10 bases; nucleotides not matched to a gene: 15. The germline V gene has CDR1 SGHVS and CDR2 FQNEAQ. The CDR3 DNA reads TGTGCCAGCAGCTTTCGCTGGGAACCTAGCGGGAGAAGGGAGCAGTTCTTC. It is translated as CASSFRWEPSGRREQFF.

Remarks on this clone: The junction departs from germline at one end; a sequencing error may be responsible. The chain employs TRBV9 and TRBJ2-1; 9 bases fit TRBD2. This CDR3 is built from 13 residues. The germline gives CDR1 SGDLS, CDR2 YYNGEE. The CDR3 nucleotides are TGTGCCAGCAGCCCCCACCCCAGCGGGGGGCGCGTCTTC. Translated: CASSPHPSGGRVF.

J is TRBJ1-4 and V is TRBV7-9, with a possible D match to TRBD1 (5 bases). The CDR3 is made up of 12 amino acids. Trimming took off 6 bases at V and 7 bases at J, with 9 bases between the two ends. CDR1 and CDR2 (germline): SEHNR, FQNEAQ (reference sequence). The CDR3 DNA sequence: TGTGCCAGCAGTCCAGGGAGTGAAAAACTGTTTTTT. Translated: CASSPGSEKLFF.

This clone is a singleton in its sample. The V and J genes are TRBV7-3 and TRBJ2-3; the D is unclear. V was clipped by 2 bases and J by 0 bases, with 3 bases between them. The CDR3 is 13 amino acids. Germline CDR1 and CDR2: SGHTA and FQGTGA. This CDR3 is CASSLGSTDTQYF. CDR3 DNA: TGTGCCAGCAGCTTAGGTAGCACAGATACGCAGTATTTT.

This clone was seen just once. This chain links TRBV19 with TRBJ1-2, with no clear D. This CDR3 spans 17 amino acids. The germline V gene has CDR1 LNHDA and CDR2 SQIVND (reference sequence). V gave up 6 bases and J gave up 1 base, with 21 bases separating them. The CDR3 coding sequence is TGTGCCAGTAGGCATACTCTCGGCGGAGGATATAACTATGGCTACACCTTC. It encodes CASRHTLGGGYNYGYTF. The full variable domain, in which reference TRBV19 and TRBJ1-2 provide the parts outside the CDR3, is DGGITQSPKYLFRKEGQNVTLSCEQNLNHDAMYWYRQDPGQGLRLIYYSQIVNDFQKGDIAEGYSVSREKKESFPLTVTSAQKNPTAFYLCASRHTLGGGYNYGYTFGSGTRLTVV.

This chain uses TRBV19 with TRBJ1-5; D ambiguous. Germline CDR1 reads LNHDA; CDR2 reads SQIVND (reference sequence). Trimming removed 3 bases at V and 3 bases at J, with 9 bases between. The CDR3 runs 14 residues. The CDR3 reads CASSIVGDNQPQHF. For the CDR3, the DNA is TGTGCCAGTAGTATCGTTGGGGACAATCAGCCCCAGCATTTT.

The V gene is TRBV7-8, the J gene TRBJ2-5, with 8 positions matching TRBD1. The trim removed 5 bases at V and 2 bases at J, leaving 7 bases unmatched. The CDR3 runs to 15 residues. Germline V CDR1 and CDR2: SGHVS, FQNEAQ. This chain's CDR3 is CASSPWTGSQETQYF. CDR3 in DNA: TGTGCCAGCAGCCCCTGGACAGGGTCGCAAGAGACCCAGTACTTC.

The rearrangement links TRBV10-2 to TRBJ2-1, with 9 bases aligning to TRBD2. Looked up from germline, CDR1 is WSHSY and CDR2 is SAAADI. The CDR3 is 14 amino acids. J was trimmed by 4 bases and V by 8 bases; bases with no gene match: 6. The CDR3 reads CASVLAGSYNEQFF. The CDR3 region has the DNA TGCGCCAGCGTCCTAGCGGGATCTTACAATGAGCAGTTCTTC.

The chain combines TRBV18 with TRBJ2-3; D not resolved. This CDR3 has 12 amino acids. Germline V gene data show CDR1 as KGHSH and CDR2 as LQKENI. V was pared by 1 base and J by 6 bases, with 5 bases between. CDR3 residues: CASSPLQDTQYF. The CDR3 DNA reads TGTGCCAGCTCACCACTTCAGGATACGCAGTATTTT.

The V call is TRBV30, the J call TRBJ1-2; possible D gene TRBD1, 6 bases. In germline, CDR1 is GTSNPN, CDR2 SVGIG (reference sequence). V was cut by 0 bases and J by 7 bases, with 15 bases left in between. There are 14 residues in the CDR3. The CDR3 loop reads CAWSVRIQGRGYTF. For the CDR3, the DNA is TGTGCCTGGAGTGTACGAATACAGGGACGTGGCTACACCTTC.

This clone was seen a handful of times. This rearrangement joins TRBV5-1 to TRBJ1-1, with a tentative D call TRBD1 (6 bases). Trimming took 2 bases from V and 2 from J, leaving 16 bases between them. CDR3 size: 16 residues. The germline gives CDR1 SGHRS, CDR2 YFSETQ. Here the CDR3 reads CASSLAKGTPNTEAFF. The CDR3 region has the DNA TGCGCCAGCAGCTTAGCAAAGGGGACACCCAACACTGAAGCTTTCTTT.

The rearrangement links TRBV9 to TRBJ2-3; 9 positions agree with TRBD2. The length of the CDR3 is 17 residues. The germline gives CDR1 SGDLS, CDR2 YYNGEE. J lost 6 bases, V lost 0 bases, and 11 bases had no gene match. Written as DNA, the CDR3 is TGTGCCAGCAGCGTAGCTGTTAGCGGGAGATTCGCGGATACGCAGTATTTT. Encoded protein: CASSVAVSGRFADTQYF.

The chain employs TRBV7-2 and TRBJ2-1; D perhaps matches TRBD2 (6 bases). This CDR3 has 15 residues. V was pared by 4 bases and J by 2 bases, with 12 bases between. CDR1 and CDR2 from the germline V gene are SGHTA and FQGNSA. Here the CDR3 reads CASSSGGGAYNEQFF. The CDR3 coding sequence is TGTGCCAGCAGCTCCGGAGGAGGGGCCTACAATGAGCAGTTCTTC. Full variable domain (remainder filled in from reference TRBV7-2 and TRBJ2-1): GAGVSQSPSNKVTEKGKDVELRCDPISGHTALYWYRQSLGQGLEFLIYFQGNSAPDKSGLPSDRFSAERTGGSVSTLTIQRTQQEDSAVYLCASSSGGGAYNEQFFGPGTRLTVL.

The CDR3 region is CASSSDYPGTGYLDEQFF. The CDR3 DNA sequence: TGTGCCAGCAGCTCTGATTATCCCGGGACAGGGTATTTGGATGAGCAGTTCTTC. The genes are TRBV7-6 and TRBJ2-1; TRBD1 aligns across 9 bases. There are 18 residues in the CDR3. Per germline, CDR1 SGHVS and CDR2 FNYEAQ. With V trimmed by 4 bases and J by 8 bases, 18 bases remained unmatched.